The 28 T cell receptor beta chains given below trace back to one sample, sequenced in a study of cytomegalovirus exposure and HLA in healthy donors (dated by TCRdb to between 2016 and 2019). Preparation of the library involved the immunoSEQ multiplex PCR assay. A mixture of 60 forward primers for TCR Vbeta segments and 13 reverse primers for TCR Jbeta segments was used in the multiplex PCR. In TCRdb, the immuneACCESS table is reduced to in-frame sequences with V and J assigned. These tables do not hold every clone; where another copy was compared, an unresolved V gene accounts for under half, and the others remain unexplained. The sample table contains some 100,000 clones; only one count was recorded for around 81% of them. In total, the top ten clones hold less than 2.5% of the sample. Sequences were obtained from PBMCs. The receptors shown here come from a woman in her twenties or thirties in good health and CMV-seronegative.

The chain couples TRBV25-1 to TRBJ1-5; D is perhaps TRBD1 (6 bases). V lost 6 bases and J 3 bases, leaving 9 bases between the germline ends. The V gene's germline CDR1 is MGHDK and CDR2 SYGVNS. The CDR3 length is 13 residues. The CDR3 is CASRRGTNQPQHF. In DNA, the CDR3 is TGTGCCAGCAGAAGGGGGACCAATCAGCCCCAGCATTTT. Filled out from reference TRBV25-1 and TRBJ1-5, the complete variable domain reads EADIYQTPRYLVIGTGKKITLECSQTMGHDKMYWYQQDPGMELHLIHYSYGVNSTEKGDLSSESTVSRIRTEHFPLTLESARPSHTSQYLCASRRGTNQPQHFGDGTRLSIL.

This clone came up a few times. V and J are TRBV6-5 and TRBJ2-1; D gene unclear. The CDR3 sequence is 15 residues long. CDR1 and CDR2 (germline): MNHEY, SVGAGI. Trimming took off 0 bases at V and 6 bases at J, with 12 bases between the two ends. Here the CDR3 DNA reads TGTGCCAGCAGTTACTCGTTGGCTAGAACCAATGAGCAGTTCTTC. It translates to CASSYSLARTNEQFF.

The V call is TRBV18, the J call TRBJ2-3, with a possible D match to TRBD1 (6 bases). V gave up 3 bases and J gave up 9 bases, with 22 bases separating them. The CDR3 runs 16 residues. Germline CDR1 KGHSH, CDR2 LQKENI. CDR3 protein: CASSPGTPARSGTQYF. The CDR3 bases are TGTGCCAGCTCACCCGGGACACCCGCAAGGTCAGGAACGCAGTATTTT.

The V and J genes are TRBV7-9 and TRBJ2-5, with D perhaps TRBD2 (5 bases). V was trimmed by 7 bases and J by 5 bases, leaving 20 bases between them. The CDR3 length is 15 residues. CDR1 is SEHNR and CDR2 is FQNEAQ in the germline V gene (reference sequence). CDR3 in amino acids: CASTSKTRGFETQYF. CDR3 nucleotides: TGTGCCAGCACCTCAAAAACCAGAGGGTTTGAGACCCAGTACTTC.

V and J are TRBV7-3 and TRBJ2-1; 7 nucleotides align to TRBD2. The trim removed 5 bases at V and 9 bases at J, leaving 7 bases unmatched. Germline values: CDR1 SGHTA, CDR2 FQGTGA. The CDR3 runs to 13 residues. The CDR3 region is CASSPFAGVEQFF. CDR3 nucleotides: TGTGCCAGCAGCCCCTTCGCGGGAGTTGAGCAGTTCTTC. Combining the CDR3 with reference TRBV7-3 and TRBJ2-1 gives the whole variable domain GAGVSQTPSNKVTEKGKYVELRCDPISGHTALYWYRQSLGQGPEFLIYFQGTGAADDSGLPNDRFFAVRPEGSVSTLKIQRTERGDSAVYLCASSPFAGVEQFFGPGTRLTVL.

The V call is TRBV9, the J call TRBJ1-6; 8 nucleotides align to TRBD1. The germline V gene has CDR1 SGDLS and CDR2 YYNGEE. V was pared by 4 bases and J by 7 bases, with 7 bases of the junction left unmatched. CDR3 size: 15 residues. DNA of the CDR3: TGTGCCAGCAGCACCTGGACAGGGACAAATTCACCCCTCCACTTT. Translating it yields CASSTWTGTNSPLHF.

A few counts support this clone. This chain links TRBV5-6 with TRBJ2-5, with D perhaps matching TRBD2 (5 bases). V was cut by 2 bases and J by 7 bases, with 15 bases left in between. Germline values: CDR1 SGHDT, CDR2 YYEEEE. The CDR3 consists of 14 residues. The CDR3 region has the DNA TGTGCCAGCAGCTTCTCCCCTAGCTCCTCGACCCAGTACTTC. This encodes CASSFSPSSSTQYF.

The rearrangement uses TRBV5-6 and TRBJ2-1, with 7 positions matching TRBD2. Germline V CDR1 and CDR2: SGHDT, YYEEEE. V dropped 0 bases and J dropped 7; count of bases not matched to a gene: 10. The CDR3 sequence is 16 residues long. The CDR3 loop reads CASSLAGGGPRNEQFF. The CDR3 DNA follows: TGTGCCAGCAGCTTGGCCGGGGGAGGGCCACGGAATGAGCAGTTCTTC. Full variable domain (rest looked up from reference TRBV5-6 and TRBJ2-1): DAGVTQSPTHLIKTRGQQVTLRCSPKSGHDTVSWYQQALGQGPQFIFQYYEEEERQRGNFPDRFSGHQFPNYSSELNVNALLLGDSALYLCASSLAGGGPRNEQFFGPGTRLTVL.

This chain uses TRBV6-4 with TRBJ1-5; 11 bases fit TRBD1. Per the germline V gene, CDR1 is MRHNA and CDR2 is SNTAGT. The length of the CDR3 is 18 residues. V was pared by 4 bases and J by 0 bases, with 8 bases of the junction left unmatched. DNA of the CDR3: TGTGCCAGCAGTGCACCGGGACAGGGGGATTATAGCAATCAGCCCCAGCATTTT. This gives the protein CASSAPGQGDYSNQPQHF.

This chain uses TRBV4-2 with TRBJ1-1; the match to TRBD1 covers 7 bases. CDR1 and CDR2 (germline): LGHNA, YNFKEQ. J was trimmed by 1 base and V by 6 bases; bases with no gene match: 8. This CDR3 comprises 15 residues. CDR3 region: CASRLTGTANTEAFF. The CDR3 region has the DNA TGTGCCAGCAGACTTACTGGGACAGCGAACACTGAAGCTTTCTTT.

The V call is TRBV25-1, the J call TRBJ2-4, with D possibly TRBD2 on 6 matching bases. The CDR3 spans 15 residues. The germline gives CDR1 MGHDK, CDR2 SYGVNS. Between the trimmed V and J ends, which lost 4 bases and 5 bases, there was a span of 15 bases. The CDR3 region has the DNA TGTGCCAGCAGTGGACTAGGGGTGTTCGAAAACATTCAGTACTTC. The encoded protein is CASSGLGVFENIQYF.

The rearrangement joins TRBV9 to TRBJ2-1, with a possible D match to TRBD2 (5 bases). The germline CDR1 and CDR2 sequences are SGDLS and YYNGEE. This CDR3 spans 17 amino acids. Trimming took 4 bases from V and 2 from J, leaving 19 bases between them. The CDR3 nucleotides are TGTGCCAGCAGCCCGAGGGTCGAGTCGGCCACCTACAATGAGCAGTTCTTC. Its translation is CASSPRVESATYNEQFF.

This chain connects TRBV7-3 to TRBJ2-2, with TRBD2 matching over 9 bases. The CDR3 spans 17 residues. The J segment lost 2 bases and the V segment lost 0 bases, leaving 4 bases of the junction unmatched. CDR1 SGHTA and CDR2 FQGTGA come from the germline V gene. The CDR3 loop reads CASSLTWREGNTGELFF. CDR3 DNA sequence: TGTGCCAGCAGCTTAACGTGGCGGGAGGGTAACACCGGGGAGCTGTTTTTT.

V is TRBV4-1 and J is TRBJ1-1; TRBD1 might be the D (5 bases). V gave up 0 bases and J gave up 0 bases, with 14 bases separating them. Germline CDR1 MGHRA, CDR2 YSYEKL. The CDR3 is 17 amino acids. CDR3 coding DNA: TGCGCCAGCAGCCAAGATGGGGCCGCCGCCATGAACACTGAAGCTTTCTTT. Encoded protein: CASSQDGAAAMNTEAFF.

In its sample, this clone was seen once. The V and J genes are TRBV18 and TRBJ2-7; D possibly corresponds to TRBD2 (6 bases). This CDR3 spans 13 amino acids. Trimming removed 3 bases from V and 5 bases from J, with 11 bases in between. CDR1 is KGHSH, CDR2 LQKENI, per germline. The CDR3 DNA sequence: TGTGCCAGCTCACCCGGGGGAGGCCACGAGCAGTACTTC. Translated: CASSPGGGHEQYF.

The chain combines TRBV12-2 with TRBJ2-5; the D call TRBD1 from the table was never checked on the DNA. The J call may be wrong; the DNA end is better matched by TRBJ2-7. TRBV12-2 is marked as a pseudogene. The CDR3 loop spans 17 amino acids. The CDR3 nucleotides read TGTGCAAGTCGCTCGGCCCCCCGGACAGGGGAGGACTACGAGCAGTACTTC. Translated, it gives CASRSAPRTGEDYEQYF.

This chain uses TRBV7-2 with TRBJ2-1; D not resolved. CDR1 is SGHTA, CDR2 FQGNSA, per germline. V lost 4 bases, J lost 2 bases, and 18 bases lay in between. The CDR3 extends over 17 amino acids. The CDR3 bases are TGTGCCAGCAGCTCCCGAGCATCTGCGAACCCCTACAATGAGCAGTTCTTC. Encoded protein: CASSSRASANPYNEQFF. The whole variable domain, remainder taken from reference TRBV7-2 and TRBJ2-1, is GAGVSQSPSNKVTEKGKDVELRCDPISGHTALYWYRQSLGQGLEFLIYFQGNSAPDKSGLPSDRFSAERTGGSVSTLTIQRTQQEDSAVYLCASSSRASANPYNEQFFGPGTRLTVL.

The chain combines TRBV15 with TRBJ2-2; 8 bases fit TRBD2. V gave up 0 bases and J gave up 9 bases; unmatched junction bases: 6. Per the germline V gene, CDR1 is LNHNV and CDR2 is YYDKDF (reference sequence). This CDR3 has 15 amino acids. CDR3 coding DNA: TGTGCCACCAGCAGAGATGCGGGGGGCAGATGGGAGCTGTTTTTT. Translation: CATSRDAGGRWELFF.

The CDR3 loop is CASKTAGGTGELFF. CDR3 sequence (DNA): TGTGCCAGCAAAACCGCAGGGGGCACCGGGGAGCTGTTTTTT. The chain joins TRBV25-1 to TRBJ2-2; 7 positions agree with TRBD1. The CDR3 spans 14 residues. Germline V CDR1 and CDR2: MGHDK, SYGVNS. The V gene end was trimmed by 7 bases and the J gene end by 4 bases; junction bases not matched to a gene: 6.

The chain is built from TRBV4-1 and TRBJ2-5; 7 bases are a match to TRBD2. The CDR3 extends over 16 amino acids. From germline, CDR1 is MGHRA and CDR2 YSYEKL. Germline trimming cut 1 base from V and 3 bases from J; bases unmatched to any gene: 8. In DNA form, the CDR3 reads TGCGCCAGCAGCCAAGGTGGATGGGCGGGAGAAGAGACCCAGTACTTC. Its translation: CASSQGGWAGEETQYF.

This chain links TRBV4-2 with TRBJ2-7, with 7 bases matching TRBD2. The CDR3 is 20 amino acids. With 0 bases clipped from V and 1 base from J, the junction kept 18 bases outside the gene matches. Germline V gene data show CDR1 as LGHNA and CDR2 as YNFKEQ. DNA of the CDR3: TGTGCCAGCAGCCAAGAATGGGTTGGTAGCGGGCTTTTTCGGTCCTACGAGCAGTACTTC. This translates into CASSQEWVGSGLFRSYEQYF.

V usage is TRBV5-1 and J usage is TRBJ2-1; D unclear. This CDR3 spans 15 amino acids. Trimming took off 0 bases at V and 3 bases at J, with 10 bases between the two ends. Germline CDR1 reads SGHRS; CDR2 reads YFSETQ. Here the CDR3 reads CASSLEVPGYNEQFF. In DNA, the CDR3 is TGCGCCAGCAGCTTGGAGGTTCCGGGCTACAATGAGCAGTTCTTC.

This chain connects TRBV28 to TRBJ2-1; 9 bases are shared with TRBD1. The CDR3 has 12 amino acids. The J segment lost 13 bases and the V segment lost 3 bases, leaving 4 bases of the junction unmatched. CDR1 MDHEN and CDR2 SYDVKM come from the germline V gene. This CDR3 reads CASSLEGQGQFF. The CDR3 DNA is TGTGCCAGCAGTTTGGAGGGACAGGGTCAGTTCTTC.

The rearrangement links TRBV4-3 to TRBJ2-1; D perhaps matches TRBD1 (6 bases). Trimming removed 0 bases from V and 2 bases from J, with 26 bases in between. The CDR3 contains 21 residues. The germline gives CDR1 LGHNA, CDR2 YSLEER. The CDR3 reads CASSQDFSRGIINRPYNEQFF. The CDR3 bases are TGCGCCAGCAGCCAAGATTTCTCCAGGGGTATCATTAACCGACCCTACAATGAGCAGTTCTTC.

The rearrangement links TRBV10-2 to TRBJ2-1; 9 bases map to TRBD2. CDR3 size: 15 residues. After removal of 7 bases from V and 7 bases from J, the junction contained 11 bases not matched to a gene. Germline loops: CDR1 WSHSY, CDR2 SAAADI. CDR3 region: CASILELAGSNEQFF. CDR3 nucleotide sequence: TGCGCCAGCATCCTTGAGCTAGCGGGATCGAATGAGCAGTTCTTC.

Worth noting for this clone: This same CDR3 is encoded by further DNA sequences in the sample. The gene calls are TRBV6-1 and TRBJ2-7, with 8 bases identical to TRBD1. The V gene end was trimmed by 2 bases and the J gene end by 6 bases; junction bases not matched to a gene: 12. CDR1 is MNHNS and CDR2 is SASEGT in the germline V gene. CDR3 length: 16 residues. Here the CDR3 DNA reads TGTGCCAGCAGTGAAAGTCGGAGGGCAGGGGGCTTCGAGCAGTACTTC. Protein: CASSESRRAGGFEQYF.

About this clone: The junction shows a germline mismatch at one end, possibly a read error. The chain employs TRBV29-1 and TRBJ2-7, with 7 bases lining up with TRBD1. The CDR3 extends over 15 amino acids. The V gene's germline CDR1 is SQVTM and CDR2 ANQGSEA. The CDR3 reads CSVFTPRQGSHEQYF. CDR3 sequence (DNA): TGCAGCGTCTTCACCCCGCGACAGGGCTCCCACGAGCAGTACTTC.

This chain connects TRBV6-5 to TRBJ2-7; perhaps TRBD2 as D (6 bases). Germline V gene data show CDR1 as MNHEY and CDR2 as SVGAGI. The V gene lost 7 bases and the J gene lost 0 bases, with 13 bases spanning the gap. This CDR3 is built from 14 residues. CDR3 nucleotides: TGTGCCAGCACCGCTCGGGACTCCTCCTACGAGCAGTACTTC. Amino acid sequence: CASTARDSSYEQYF.